This entry concerns a single T cell receptor beta chain. Antigen specificity is unknown. V trimming: 5 bases; J trimming: 0 bases; junction bases outside the gene matches: 12. This CDR3 is built from 18 residues. Per the germline V gene, CDR1 is SEHNR and CDR2 is FQNEAQ (reference sequence). The data were taken from a study of CD4 T cells in relation to SARS-CoV-2 and coronaviruses. Across the study: Convalescent patients had median age about 40 years, range about 20 to 75.

TCRdb's copy holds only in-frame clones and misses some; the assay was immunoSEQ multiplex PCR. The top ten clones hold 5.5% to 7% of a sample with about 39,000 clones, approximately 80% of them seen once. Naive or memory CD4+ cells were cultured 1:1 with T cell-depleted PBMCs plus CEF. Points from the study as a whole: Crossreactivity was assessed only for spike protein, not other viral proteins.

This clonotype was obtained from an adult with COVID-19. The specimen sequenced was naive CD4+ T cells from PBMCs, cultured in vitro. Subset specified: naive CD4+ T cells isolated by negative enrichment. The chain is built from TRBV7-9 and TRBJ2-1; 8 nucleotides line up with TRBD1. CDR3 nucleotide sequence: TGTGCCAGCAGCCCAAAGAGAAGGACAGGGACCTCCTACAATGAGCAGTTCTTC. It encodes CASSPKRRTGTSYNEQFF.